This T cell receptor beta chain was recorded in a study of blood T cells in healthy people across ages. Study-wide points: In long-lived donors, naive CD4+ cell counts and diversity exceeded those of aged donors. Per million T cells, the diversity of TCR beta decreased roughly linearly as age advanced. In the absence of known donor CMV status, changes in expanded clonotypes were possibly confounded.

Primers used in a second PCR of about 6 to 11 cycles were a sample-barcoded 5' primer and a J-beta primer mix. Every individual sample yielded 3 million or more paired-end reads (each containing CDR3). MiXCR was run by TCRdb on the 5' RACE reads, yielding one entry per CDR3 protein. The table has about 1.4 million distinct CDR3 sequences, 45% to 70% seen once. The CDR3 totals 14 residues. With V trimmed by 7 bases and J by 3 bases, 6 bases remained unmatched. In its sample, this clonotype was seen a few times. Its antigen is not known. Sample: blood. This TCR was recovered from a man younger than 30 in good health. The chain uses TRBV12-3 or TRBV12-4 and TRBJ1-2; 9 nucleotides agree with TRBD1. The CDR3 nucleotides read TGTGCCAGCACCTCGACAGGGGGATACTATGGCTACACCTTC. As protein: CASTSTGGYYGYTF.